Below are 16 T cell receptor beta chains sequenced from a single sample in a study of blood T cell repertoires in COVID-19 (dated by TCRdb to 2019 to 2021). Library preparation employed the immunoSEQ multiplex PCR assay. The immuneACCESS repertoire file appears here via TCRdb, limited to in-frame rearrangements. These files lack a portion of the clones; in checked studies, under half of the deficit traces to unresolved V genes, and the cause of the others is not known. The sample contains nearly 200,000 clones, about 89% of them found a single time. The leading ten clones occupy around 8.9% of the sample. Sequences were obtained from PBMCs or T cells enriched from blood (not recorded which). These receptors were taken from a woman aged 18-35 years who had recovered from COVID-19.

This chain uses TRBV9 with TRBJ1-3; TRBD1 might be the D (6 bases). The CDR3 contains 16 residues. The germline gives CDR1 SGDLS, CDR2 YYNGEE. Trimming shortened V by 4 bases and J by 3 bases, and 17 bases separated the two germline ends. The CDR3 loop is CASSPADSLFGNTIYF. The CDR3, as DNA: TGTGCCAGCAGCCCAGCGGACAGTCTTTTTGGAAACACCATATATTTT.

The chain recombines TRBV2 with TRBJ2-1; no clear D gene. From germline, CDR1 is SNHLY and CDR2 FYNNEI. CDR3 size: 16 residues. V was cut by 1 base and J by 4 bases, with 14 bases left in between. The CDR3: CASSEEVAVKYNEQFF. The CDR3 DNA sequence: TGTGCCAGCAGTGAAGAGGTTGCGGTGAAATACAATGAGCAGTTCTTC.

V is TRBV7-9 and J is TRBJ1-3; D unclear. V lost 2 bases and J lost 1, with 9 bases in between. The CDR3 runs 15 residues. Germline V gene data show CDR1 as SEHNR and CDR2 as FQNEAQ (reference sequence). The chain's CDR3 is CASSLWAPSGNTIYF. CDR3 bases: TGTGCCAGCAGCTTATGGGCGCCTTCTGGAAACACCATATATTTT.

The chain joins TRBV5-1 to TRBJ1-4; D is perhaps TRBD1 (5 bases). Germline V gene lookup returns CDR1 SGHRS and CDR2 YFSETQ. The ends were cut back, 7 bases at V and 8 bases at J, with 21 bases in the middle. The CDR3 extends over 15 amino acids. CDR3 loop: CASSPATGLGEKLFF. CDR3 DNA sequence: TGCGCCAGCTCACCGGCCACAGGTCTTGGAGAAAAACTGTTTTTT.

The rearrangement joins TRBV7-2 to TRBJ1-4; TRBD1 matches 7 bases. Trimming cost V 4 bases and J 8 bases; bases outside gene matches: 10. This CDR3 has 15 residues. Looked up from germline, CDR1 is SGHTA and CDR2 is FQGNSA. CDR3: CASSSQTGLGEKLFF. The CDR3 DNA reads TGTGCCAGCAGCTCCCAGACAGGGTTGGGCGAAAAACTGTTTTTT.

The rearrangement joins TRBV2 to TRBJ1-2, with 9 bases fitting TRBD1. From germline, CDR1 is SNHLY and CDR2 FYNNEI. The CDR3 length is 15 residues. With 8 bases clipped from V and 8 bases from J, the junction kept 15 bases outside the gene matches. The CDR3 loop reads CASRLRTGAGAGYTF. CDR3 nucleotides: TGTGCCAGCCGATTAAGGACAGGGGCCGGGGCGGGCTACACCTTC.

In its sample, this clone was seen once. This rearrangement joins TRBV27 to TRBJ1-1; D call uncertain. This CDR3 is 13 amino acids long. Trimming left V 3 bases short and J 1 base short, with 6 bases between. CDR1 is MNHEY and CDR2 is SMNVEV in the germline V gene (reference sequence). The CDR3, as DNA: TGTGCCAGCAGTTTGTACAGGAACACTGAAGCTTTCTTT. Protein sequence: CASSLYRNTEAFF.

This rearrangement joins TRBV21-1 to TRBJ1-1. TRBV21-1 is listed as a pseudogene. This CDR3 comprises 13 residues. The CDR3 loop is CASHRGMNTEAFF. The CDR3, as DNA: TGTGCCAGCCACCGAGGGATGAACACTGAAGCTTTCTTT.

The rearrangement joins TRBV2 to TRBJ1-2; no clear D gene. Trimming took 5 bases from V and 3 from J, leaving 10 bases between them. In germline, CDR1 is SNHLY, CDR2 FYNNEI. This CDR3 spans 13 amino acids. CDR3 region: CASSQTKDYGYTF. The CDR3 nucleotides are TGTGCCAGCAGTCAAACAAAAGACTATGGCTACACCTTC.

The genes are TRBV5-4 and TRBJ1-2; 7 positions match TRBD1. CDR1 is SGHNT, CDR2 YYREEE, per germline (reference sequence). The length of the CDR3 is 15 residues. V was pared by 4 bases and J by 8 bases, with 14 bases of the junction left unmatched. The CDR3 nucleotides are TGTGCCAGCAGCCAGGACGGGACAGTCGGTGGCGGCTACACCTTC. Protein sequence: CASSQDGTVGGGYTF.

The chain employs TRBV6-6 and TRBJ2-2; 7 bases agree with TRBD1. Germline trimming cut 5 bases from V and 9 bases from J; bases unmatched to any gene: 15. CDR1 is MNHNY and CDR2 is SVGAGI in the germline V gene (reference sequence). The CDR3 spans 16 residues. The CDR3: CASSKDRQGLARELFF. As DNA, the CDR3 is TGTGCCAGCAGTAAAGATCGACAGGGATTGGCGAGGGAGCTGTTTTTT.

The rearrangement uses TRBV12-3 or TRBV12-4 and TRBJ2-3; unclear D gene. V lost 6 bases and J lost 2, with 9 bases in between. CDR3 size: 13 residues. The chain's CDR3 is CASRRPSTDTQYF. The CDR3 nucleotides read TGTGCCAGCAGGAGGCCCTCCACAGATACGCAGTATTTT.

The rearrangement joins TRBV2 to TRBJ1-5, with D perhaps TRBD1 (6 bases). Germline assignment: CDR1 SNHLY and CDR2 FYNNEI. V lost 8 bases to trimming and J lost 0 bases, with 29 bases between them. This CDR3 is built from 20 residues. CDR3 amino acids: CASATGQLAKGVYSNQPQHF. The CDR3 DNA sequence: TGTGCCAGCGCGACCGGACAGCTCGCAAAGGGTGTATATAGCAATCAGCCCCAGCATTTT.

J is TRBJ2-5 and V is TRBV5-1, with TRBD2 identical over 12 bases. Germline CDR1 SGHRS, CDR2 YFSETQ. V lost 3 bases and J lost 2; bases outside the gene matches: 11. This CDR3 region has 18 residues. CDR3 DNA: TGCGCCAGCAGCTGGGCCCGTTCTAGCGGGGGGGATCAAGAGACCCAGTACTTC. This sequence encodes CASSWARSSGGDQETQYF.

The chain is built from TRBV9 and TRBJ1-6; D may be TRBD1 (5 bases). Germline V gives CDR1 SGDLS, CDR2 YYNGEE. The CDR3 totals 15 residues. The V gene lost 1 base and the J gene lost 6 bases, with 11 bases spanning the gap. The CDR3 here is CASSVSQRGNSPLHF. CDR3 sequence (DNA): TGTGCCAGCAGCGTATCTCAAAGGGGTAATTCACCCCTCCACTTT.

This clone showed up just once. The chain employs TRBV30 and TRBJ2-1; 7 bases map to TRBD2. The CDR3 is made up of 13 amino acids. Trimming at V came to 0 bases and at J to 9 bases, leaving 5 bases not matched to a gene. Germline values: CDR1 GTSNPN, CDR2 SVGIG (reference sequence). The CDR3 DNA reads TGTGCCTGGAGTGTACGAAGGGAGGGTGAGCAGTTCTTC. Amino acids: CAWSVRREGEQFF.